This T cell receptor beta chain was observed in a study of blood T cell repertoires in COVID-19. For the study at large: Nucleic acid was either cDNA or gDNA, and it came from T cells, B-cell-depleted T cells, or PBMCs.

Germline V lookup: CDR1 MNHEY, CDR2 SVGAGI. The V segment lost 6 bases and the J segment 1 base; nucleotides outside the gene matches: 1. The CDR3 totals 15 residues. Clones were sequenced by immunoSEQ multiplex PCR, and TCRdb holds only the in-frame ones, with some missing. The sample gives 350,000 to 400,000 clones, roughly nine tenths of which show up once; around 2.8% is in the top ten. In regard to this clone: This sample includes further DNA sequences coding for the same CDR3.

Sequencing was carried out using peripheral blood. The receptor's source is a woman in her twenties or thirties with COVID-19, enrolled during active disease. V is TRBV6-5 and J is TRBJ2-5; 14 bases fit TRBD2. CDR3 amino acids: CASRGLAGGQETQYF. In nucleotides, the CDR3 is TGTGCCAGCAGAGGACTAGCGGGGGGCCAAGAGACCCAGTACTTC.